This T cell receptor (beta chain) is drawn from a study of T cells in Graves' hyperthyroidism and ophthalmopathy. Amplified TCR beta CDR3 regions came from RNA transcripts. With the HTBI primer set, the TCR CDR3 went through a first round of RT-PCR. One entry per CDR3 protein results from TCRdb running MiXCR on the multiplex PCR reads. The table lists hundreds of thousands of distinct CDR3 sequences, about 17% of them singletons. Calling Graves' hyperthyroidism stable meant ophthalmopathy did not progress within 18 months. Orbital computed tomography and thyroid ultrasound, together with serum TRAb and thyroxine and clinical symptoms, were used for diagnoses. This sample holds PBMCs from approximately 9 ml fresh peripheral blood. The CDR3 runs 15 residues. The V and J ends lost 5 bases and 6 bases, in that order; junction bases with no gene match: 12. Germline CDR1 and CDR2: DFQATT and SNEGSKA (reference sequence).

The sample comprised blood. The chain has TRBV20-1 and TRBJ2-3, with 9 nucleotides matching TRBD1. The receptor was derived from a man aged 35 to 55 with Graves' hyperthyroidism. The CDR3 sequence is CSAPDRGRMEDTQYF. CDR3 nucleotides: TGCAGTGCTCCGGACAGGGGAAGAATGGAGGATACGCAGTATTTT.